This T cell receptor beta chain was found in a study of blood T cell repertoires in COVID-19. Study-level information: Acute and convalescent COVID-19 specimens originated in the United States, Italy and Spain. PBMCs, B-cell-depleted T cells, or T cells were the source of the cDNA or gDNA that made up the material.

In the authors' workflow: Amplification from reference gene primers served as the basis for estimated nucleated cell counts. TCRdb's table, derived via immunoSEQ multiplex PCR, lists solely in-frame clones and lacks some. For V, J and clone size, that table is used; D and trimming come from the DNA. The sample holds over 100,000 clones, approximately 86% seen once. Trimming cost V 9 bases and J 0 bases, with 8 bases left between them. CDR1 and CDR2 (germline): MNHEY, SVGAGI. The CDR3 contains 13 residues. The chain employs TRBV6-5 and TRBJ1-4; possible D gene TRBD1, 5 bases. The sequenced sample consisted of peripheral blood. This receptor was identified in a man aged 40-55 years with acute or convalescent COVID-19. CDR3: CASGHTTNEKLFF. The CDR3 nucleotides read TGTGCCAGTGGACATACAACTAATGAAAAACTGTTTTTT.